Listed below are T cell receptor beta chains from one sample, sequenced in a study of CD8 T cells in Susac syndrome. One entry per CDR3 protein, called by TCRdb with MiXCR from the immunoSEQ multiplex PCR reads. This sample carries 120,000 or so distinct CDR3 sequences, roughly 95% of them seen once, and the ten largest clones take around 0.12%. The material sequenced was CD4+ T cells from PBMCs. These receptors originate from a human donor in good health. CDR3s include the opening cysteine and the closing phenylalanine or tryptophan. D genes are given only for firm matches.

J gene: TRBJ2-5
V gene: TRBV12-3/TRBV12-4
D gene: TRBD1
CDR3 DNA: TGTGCCAGCAGTGCAGACAGGGCAGAGACCCAGTACTTC
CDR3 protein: CASSADRAETQYF

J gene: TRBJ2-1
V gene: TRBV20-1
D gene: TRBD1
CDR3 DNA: TGCAGTGCTAGAGGGGACAGTAGATCCTACAATGAGCAGTTCTTC
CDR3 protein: CSARGDSRSYNEQFF

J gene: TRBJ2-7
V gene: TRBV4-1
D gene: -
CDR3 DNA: TGCGCCAGCAGCCTGGAGCGAACCTACGAGCAGTACTTC
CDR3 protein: CASSLERTYEQYF

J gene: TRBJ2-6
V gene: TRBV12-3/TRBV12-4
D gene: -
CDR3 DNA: TGTGCCAGCAGTTTTCTATCTGGGGCCAACGTCCTGACTTTC
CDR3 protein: CASSFLSGANVLTF

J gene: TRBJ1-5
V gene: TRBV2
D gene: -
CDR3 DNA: TGTGCCAGCAGTACCCCAGGTAGAATCAATCAGCCCCAGCATTTT
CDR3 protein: CASSTPGRINQPQHF

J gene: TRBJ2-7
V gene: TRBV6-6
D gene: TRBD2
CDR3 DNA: TGTGCCAGCAGTTATCGCGGGACTAGCGGGTACGAGCAGTACTTC
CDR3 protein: CASSYRGTSGYEQYF

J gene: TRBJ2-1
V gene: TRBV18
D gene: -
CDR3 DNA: TGTGCCAGCTCACCAAGGTCCGGGGATCTCTACAATGAGCAGTTCTTC
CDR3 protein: CASSPRSGDLYNEQFF

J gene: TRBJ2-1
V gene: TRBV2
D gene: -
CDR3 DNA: TGTGCCAGCAGTGGGCCAGGGGCGGGGTCCTACAATGAGCAGTTCTTC
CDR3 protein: CASSGPGAGSYNEQFF

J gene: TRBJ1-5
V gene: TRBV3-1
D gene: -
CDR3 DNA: TGTGCCAGCAGCCAAGACAGGGTCTCCGGTCAGCCCCAGCATTTT
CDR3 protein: CASSQDRVSGQPQHF

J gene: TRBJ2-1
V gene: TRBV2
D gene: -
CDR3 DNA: TGTGCCAGCAGTGGCCGTGCGGGTGCCTACAATGAGCAGTTCTTC
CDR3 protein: CASSGRAGAYNEQFF